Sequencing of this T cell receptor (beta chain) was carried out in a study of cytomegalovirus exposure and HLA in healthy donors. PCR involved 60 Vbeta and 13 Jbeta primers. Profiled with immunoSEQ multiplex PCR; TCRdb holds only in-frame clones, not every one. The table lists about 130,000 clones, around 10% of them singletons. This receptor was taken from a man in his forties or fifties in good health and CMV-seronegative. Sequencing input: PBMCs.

The CDR3 bases are TGTGCCAGCAGCTTCGGGGACTTTAGCACAGATACGCAGTATTTT. This sequence encodes CASSFGDFSTDTQYF. J is TRBJ2-3 and V is TRBV7-3; D possibly corresponds to TRBD2 (6 bases). Germline CDR1 is SGHTA and CDR2 is FQGTGA. The CDR3 has 15 residues. V was pared by 3 bases and J by 0 bases, with 10 bases between.